These 9 T cell receptor beta chains were all obtained from the same sample, sequenced in a study of blood T cells in healthy people across ages. Primers used in a second PCR of about 6 to 11 cycles were a sample-barcoded 5' primer and a J-beta primer mix. TCRdb re-derived calls from the 5' RACE reads in MiXCR, one entry per CDR3 protein. The table includes some 940,000 distinct CDR3 sequences, about 28% detected once. These data were likewise used in another study, on T cells of mothers and their children.

Material: blood. These receptors came from a woman aged 40-49 years in good health.

This clonotype showed up just a few times. The chain employs TRBV2 and TRBJ2-3; 7 bases fit TRBD1. V shed 3 bases and J 2 bases; nucleotides not matched to a gene: 5. The CDR3 spans 15 residues. From germline, CDR1 is SNHLY and CDR2 FYNNEI. The chain's CDR3 is CASSDWDSHTDTQYF. The DNA of the CDR3 is TGTGCCAGCAGTGATTGGGACAGCCACACAGATACGCAGTATTTT.

This clonotype has only a few counts. This chain connects TRBV29-1 to TRBJ1-1; weak D call: TRBD1 (5 bases). Germline V gene lookup returns CDR1 SQVTM and CDR2 ANQGSEA. V lost 4 bases and J 8 bases, leaving 11 bases between the germline ends. The CDR3 covers 11 residues. Here the CDR3 DNA reads TGCAGCGTTGGGGGGTCACCCGAAGCTTTCTTT. Amino acid sequence: CSVGGSPEAFF.

Details on this clonotype: A junction end diverges from the germline sequence, so it may reflect a read error. The V call is TRBV7-3, the J call TRBJ2-1, with TRBD2 matching over 10 bases. The CDR3 contains 15 residues. Germline loops: CDR1 SGHTA, CDR2 FQGTGA. The CDR3 coding sequence is TGTGCCAGCAGCTCAAGCGGGGGGGCGTACAATGGGCAGTTCTTC. Residues: CASSSSGGAYNGQFF.

The chain uses TRBV20-1 and TRBJ1-1, with D possibly matching TRBD1 (6 bases). Per germline, CDR1 DFQATT and CDR2 SNEGSKA (reference sequence). Deletions cut 5 bases from V and 5 bases from J, with 21 bases between. This CDR3 is built from 15 residues. CDR3 sequence (DNA): TGCAGTGCTCAAATCCCGGGGGCGCGAAATACTGAAGCTTTCTTT. Protein sequence: CSAQIPGARNTEAFF.

The genes are TRBV12-3 or TRBV12-4 and TRBJ2-4; perhaps TRBD2 as D (5 bases). V lost 4 bases, J lost 9 bases, and 16 bases lay in between. The CDR3 contains 14 residues. CDR3 sequence (DNA): TGTGCCAGCAGTTCGCGGGCGGCTTGGGGCATTCAGTACTTC. It specifies CASSSRAAWGIQYF.

This chain joins TRBV9 and TRBJ2-1, with D perhaps matching TRBD2 (6 bases). The CDR3 totals 15 residues. Germline CDR1 is SGDLS and CDR2 is YYNGEE. Trimming cost V 2 bases and J 9 bases, with 18 bases left between them. The CDR3 loop is CASSVGTPPSGEQFF. CDR3 nucleotides: TGTGCCAGCAGCGTCGGGACTCCTCCAAGCGGTGAGCAGTTCTTC.

This clonotype was observed at least ten times. The rearrangement uses TRBV18 and TRBJ2-5, with 9 bases fitting TRBD1. The length of the CDR3 is 15 residues. The germline gives CDR1 KGHSH, CDR2 LQKENI. V was pared by 3 bases and J by 2 bases, with 4 bases of the junction left unmatched. The CDR3 sequence is CASSPRQGDQETQYF. The CDR3 nucleotides read TGTGCCAGCTCACCGAGACAGGGGGATCAAGAGACCCAGTACTTC. The variable domain in full, completed from reference TRBV18 and TRBJ2-5, reads NAGVMQNPRHLVRRRGQEARLRCSPMKGHSHVYWYRQLPEEGLKFMVYLQKENIIDESGMPKERFSAEFPKEGPSILRIQQVVRGDSAAYFCASSPRQGDQETQYFGPGTRLLVL.

V and J are TRBV28 and TRBJ1-4; a weak D match, TRBD1 (6 bases). The CDR3 is 15 amino acids. Germline CDR1 is MDHEN and CDR2 is SYDVKM. Trimming shortened V by 7 bases and J by 5 bases, and 17 bases separated the two germline ends. This chain's CDR3 is CASTPLGGANEKLFF. CDR3 DNA: TGTGCCAGCACCCCGTTAGGGGGGGCGAATGAAAAACTGTTTTTT.

J is TRBJ2-1 and V is TRBV28, with D hard to call. Germline loops: CDR1 MDHEN, CDR2 SYDVKM. V dropped 6 bases and J dropped 0 bases, with 9 bases sitting between them. The CDR3 length is 14 residues. The chain's CDR3 is CASRVTSSYNEQFF. The CDR3 bases are TGTGCCAGCAGGGTAACGAGCTCCTACAATGAGCAGTTCTTC.